This T cell receptor beta chain came from a study of blood T cell repertoires in COVID-19 (dated by TCRdb to the early 2020s). The study in broad terms: Samples from collaborators originated in the United States, Italy and Spain and spanned both the acute and convalescent phases of COVID-19. The prospective study material was composed of cDNA or gDNA derived from T cells, B-cell-depleted T cells, or PBMCs. A de-identified subject ID, COVID-19 status, age in years and sex were almost always included in the sample metadata. The dataset comprised deeply sampled blood TCRbeta repertoires from subjects exposed to, actively infected with, or recovered from COVID-19. Where available, HLA class I and class II types were taken from metadata supplied by the sample provider and were not determined by assay-based typing. A freely available public database, intended as a resource for researchers studying the immune response to SARS-CoV-2, is where the repertoires were released. Samples came from the ongoing ImmuneRACE study (first 160 participants) plus 1,254 subjects from 6 global collaborators. The research as a whole found: How much clinical and demographic metadata was included differed by source and by participant, and the metadata was provided uncurated.

For this clone: The antigen it recognizes is unknown. No much larger clonotype is one base removed from it; base qualities were not supplied.

Participants in the prospective study were aged roughly 18 to 89 years, lived in approximately 26 United States geographic areas, and enrolled through a virtual design. In the prospective study, participants were assigned to cohorts based on the clinical history participants reported in a screening survey and a study questionnaire. For ImmuneRACE Cohort 3, a participant was defined as recovered based on two consecutive negative NP/OP PCR tests, clearance by a healthcare professional, or resolution of symptoms. Mobile phlebotomists in the prospective study collected whole blood, serum and a nasopharyngeal or oropharyngeal swab from every participant. Participants in the prospective study had the option to provide additional blood draws and questionnaires over an approximately 2-month period. Blood samples from the prospective study were shipped frozen or at room temperature prior to DNA extraction.

The immunoSEQ Assay, a bias-controlled multiplex PCR, was used to amplify TCRbeta CDR3 regions from genomic DNA. The study's processing was this. The number of nucleated cells in each sample was estimated by amplification of reference gene primers within the assay. To quantify the absolute abundance of each unique TCRbeta CDR3 rearrangement, sequence reads were collapsed and filtered. Productive Simpson clonality was computed per sample as the square root of Simpson's diversity index over productive rearrangements. TCRdb obtained this table from immuneACCESS and retained in-frame rearrangements with V and J assigned. These tables miss some clones; where compared with another copy, unresolved V genes account for less than half of the shortfall, and the remainder is unexplained. V and J calls and clone size are as listed in that table; D and trimming were resolved from the DNA. The sample table holds 450,000 to 500,000 clones, of which about nine tenths were seen once. The ten largest clones add up to approximately 8.3% of the sample.

The CDR3 starts with the cysteine, ends with the phenylalanine, and has 17 residues. Only the CDR3 DNA is retained, 51 bases long and in frame from the first base. V loses 0 bases at its end and J loses 5 bases; junction bases beyond the gene matches: 12. The germline V gene specifies MGHRA as CDR1 and YSYEKL as CDR2. The clonotype comes from a woman aged 60-75 years who had recovered from COVID-19. The sample consisted of PBMCs or T cells enriched from blood (not recorded which). The chain couples TRBV4-1 to TRBJ1-2; the junction holds 7 bases that match TRBD1. Here is the DNA: TGCGCCAGCAGCCAAGATCCGGGACAGAATTCCCTGTATGGCTACACCTTC. The translation is CASSQDPGQNSLYGYTF.